This entry lists 29 T cell receptor beta chains sequenced from one sample in a study of T cells in Graves' hyperthyroidism and ophthalmopathy (dated by TCRdb to 2018 to 2020). Preparation of the library involved multiplex PCR. The instrument given in TCRdb is Illumina HiSeq 2000. The TCR beta CDR3 regions were amplified from the RNA transcripts. The first round of RT-PCR for the TCR CDR3 was performed with the HTBI primer set and the Qiagen OneStep RT-PCR kit. TCRdb redid the processing of the public reads, applying fastp at Q25 and MiXCR, and retained in-frame beta chains. All rows with the same CDR3 protein become a single entry with the most common DNA and genes. The sample table lists hundreds of thousands of distinct CDR3 sequences, around 38% of them with a count of one. Together, the top ten hold approximately 8.7% of the sample. Sequenced input: blood. These receptor sequences come from a man aged 18 to 29 with Graves' hyperthyroidism.

This clonotype was recorded at least ten times. Here the CDR3 reads CASSFSWASNSPLHF. The CDR3 DNA reads TGTGCCAGCAGCTTCTCTTGGGCCTCGAATTCACCCCTCCACTTT. The chain carries TRBV7-2 and TRBJ1-6; D not resolved. V gave up 3 bases and J gave up 7 bases, with 13 bases separating them. Germline V gene sequence: CDR1 SGHTA, CDR2 FQGNSA. The CDR3 sequence is 15 residues long. The full variable domain, with the rest looked up from reference TRBV7-2 and TRBJ1-6, is GAGVSQSPSNKVTEKGKDVELRCDPISGHTALYWYRQSLGQGLEFLIYFQGNSAPDKSGLPSDRFSAERTGGSVSTLTIQRTQQEDSAVYLCASSFSWASNSPLHFGNGTRLTVT.

The rearrangement joins TRBV20-1 to TRBJ1-1; D unclear. Germline CDR1 and CDR2: DFQATT and SNEGSKA (reference sequence). CDR3 length: 14 amino acids. Trimming stripped 1 base from V and 1 base from J, with 10 bases between. The CDR3 DNA is TGCAGTGCTAGAGCGACACATGGGAACACTGAAGCTTTCTTT. Its translation is CSARATHGNTEAFF.

This clonotype was detected a few times. The chain uses TRBV11-2 and TRBJ2-5; 9 nucleotides match TRBD1. This CDR3 is 15 amino acids long. The V and J ends lost 1 base and 5 bases, in that order; junction bases with no gene match: 5. In germline, CDR1 is SGHAT, CDR2 FQNNGV. Written as DNA, the CDR3 is TGTGCCAGCAGCTTAGGACAGGGGGGTTTGGAGACCCAGTACTTC. Amino acid sequence: CASSLGQGGLETQYF.

J is TRBJ1-5 and V is TRBV5-1; 10 bases match TRBD1. Germline V gene lookup returns CDR1 SGHRS and CDR2 YFSETQ. J gave up 7 bases and V 3 bases, and 4 bases lay outside the gene matches. The length of the CDR3 is 14 residues. The CDR3 DNA follows: TGCGCCAGCAGCTACGGGACAGGGGCCCAGCCCCAGCATTTT. It yields the protein CASSYGTGAQPQHF. The variable domain in full, with the rest retrieved from reference TRBV5-1 and TRBJ1-5, is KAGVTQTPRYLIKTRGQQVTLSCSPISGHRSVSWYQQTPGQGLQFLFEYFSETQRNKGNFPGRFSGRQFSNSRSEMNVSTLELGDSALYLCASSYGTGAQPQHFGDGTRLSIL.

The chain uses TRBV29-1 and TRBJ2-7; 9 bases map to TRBD1. Germline V lookup: CDR1 SQVTM, CDR2 ANQGSEA. The CDR3 has 13 residues. Trimming at V came to 6 bases and at J to 4 bases, leaving 7 bases not matched to a gene. In DNA form, the CDR3 reads TGCAGCGTCAGGGACAGGGCCGGGTACGAGCAGTACTTC. Protein sequence: CSVRDRAGYEQYF.

The rearrangement uses TRBV7-3 and TRBJ2-1, with TRBD2 as a possible D gene (6 bases). The V and J ends lost 5 bases and 8 bases respectively, with 13 bases between them. Germline assignment: CDR1 SGHTA and CDR2 FQGTGA. The CDR3 is 13 amino acids. The DNA for the CDR3 is TGTGCCAGCAGCCCCCGCGGGGACGATGAGCAGTTCTTC. This gives the protein CASSPRGDDEQFF.

The count of this clonotype is one. The rearrangement uses TRBV24-1 and TRBJ1-1; D is possibly TRBD1 (5 bases). This CDR3 has 13 residues. Germline V gene sequence: CDR1 KGHDR, CDR2 SFDVKD. V was shortened by 4 bases and J by 8 bases, with 13 bases between the two germline ends. CDR3 region: CATSEDGTDEAFF. CDR3 DNA sequence: TGTGCCACCAGTGAGGATGGGACCGACGAAGCTTTCTTT.

The V gene is TRBV12-3 or TRBV12-4, the J gene TRBJ1-5; tentatively, D is TRBD1 (6 bases). The V end was cut by 7 bases, the J end by 4 bases, with 17 bases between. The CDR3 runs to 15 residues. The CDR3 DNA is TGTGCCAGCACACTAGGGGGGGCAGGAAATCAGCCCCAGCATTTT. Translation: CASTLGGAGNQPQHF.

Many counts were recorded for this clonotype. The genes are TRBV15 and TRBJ1-1; 7 bases agree with TRBD1. This CDR3 is 17 amino acids long. The ends lost 0 bases at V and 10 bases at J; junction bases unmatched: 17. CDR1 is LNHNV and CDR2 is YYDKDF in the germline V gene (reference sequence). CDR3 residues: CATSRDQGGLRGSLAFF. The CDR3 DNA reads TGTGCCACCAGCAGAGATCAGGGGGGCCTCAGGGGATCTTTAGCTTTCTTT.

The V and J genes are TRBV7-9 and TRBJ2-5; the match to TRBD2 covers 7 bases. This CDR3 comprises 14 residues. Germline V gives CDR1 SEHNR, CDR2 FQNEAQ (reference sequence). V lost 5 bases and J lost 1; bases outside the gene matches: 4. CDR3 amino acids: CASSRTRGQETQYF. The CDR3, as DNA: TGTGCCAGCAGCCGGACTAGGGGCCAAGAGACCCAGTACTTC. Full variable domain (missing parts from reference TRBV7-9 and TRBJ2-5): DTGVSQNPRHKITKRGQNVTFRCDPISEHNRLYWYRQTLGQGPEFLTYFQNEAQLEKSRLLSDRFSAERPKGSFSTLEIQRTEQGDSAMYLCASSRTRGQETQYFGPGTRLLVL.

This rearrangement joins TRBV5-1 to TRBJ2-2; D call uncertain. Trimming left V 2 bases short and J 8 bases short, with 7 bases between. The CDR3 extends over 12 amino acids. The germline V gene encodes CDR1 SGHRS and CDR2 YFSETQ. The CDR3 coding sequence is TGCGCCAGCAGCTTCGTGGAGGGGGAGCTGTTTTTT. Its protein is CASSFVEGELFF.

The chain carries TRBV11-1 and TRBJ2-7, with D possibly matching TRBD2 (6 bases). Trimming removed 3 bases from V and 3 bases from J, with 12 bases in between. The CDR3 consists of 14 residues. The V gene's germline CDR1 is SGHAT and CDR2 FQDESV (reference sequence). The CDR3 sequence is CASSLGPGVYEQYF. CDR3 DNA sequence: TGTGCCAGCAGCTTGGGCCCGGGGGTCTACGAGCAGTACTTC. The variable domain in full, completed from reference TRBV11-1 and TRBJ2-7, reads EAEVAQSPRYKITEKSQAVAFWCDPISGHATLYWYRQILGQGPELLVQFQDESVVDDSQLPKDRFSAERLKGVDSTLKIQPAELGDSAMYLCASSLGPGVYEQYFGPGTRLTVT.

The rearrangement joins TRBV5-1 to TRBJ1-6; D is possibly TRBD1 (5 bases). The CDR3 is 14 amino acids. CDR1 SGHRS and CDR2 YFSETQ come from the germline V gene. Trimming left V 1 base short and J 7 bases short, with 9 bases between. Here the CDR3 DNA reads TGCGCCAGCAGCTTGAACCAGGGAAATTCACCCCTCCACTTT. Translated: CASSLNQGNSPLHF.

A word on this clonotype: A clone one base away is much larger, so this may be a read error. The chain carries TRBV10-3 and TRBJ2-7; D could derive from TRBD1 or TRBD2 (5 bases each). The CDR3 sequence is 14 residues long. The ends were cut back, 8 bases at V and 1 base at J, with 15 bases in the middle. From germline, CDR1 is ENHRY and CDR2 SYGVKD. CDR3 protein: CAILEPGRSYEQYF. CDR3 nucleotides: TGTGCCATCCTAGAACCAGGGAGATCCTACGAGCAGTACTTC.

This sequence joins TRBV29-1 and TRBJ2-6; D call uncertain. CDR1 and CDR2 (germline): SQVTM, ANQGSEA. The V and J ends lost 4 bases and 6 bases respectively, with 4 bases between them. This CDR3 contains 11 residues. The CDR3 reads CSVASANVLTF. In DNA, the CDR3 is TGCAGCGTTGCCTCGGCCAACGTCCTGACTTTC.

In this sample, this clonotype turned up once. This chain connects TRBV20-1 to TRBJ1-1; no definite D call. Germline lookup yields CDR1 DFQATT and CDR2 SNEGSKA (reference sequence). The CDR3 extends over 12 amino acids. This CDR3 is CSPPGSHTEAFF. CDR3 nucleotides: TGCAGCCCCCCGGGGTCGCACACTGAAGCTTTCTTT.

This clonotype was recorded many times. The chain joins TRBV10-3 to TRBJ2-5, with a weak D call TRBD2 (5 bases). Germline CDR1 is ENHRY and CDR2 is SYGVKD. V lost 4 bases, J lost 1 base, and 7 bases lay in between. The CDR3 has 13 amino acids. CDR3 nucleotides: TGTGCCATCAGTGCGGAGGTCCAAGAGACCCAGTACTTC. It yields the protein CAISAEVQETQYF.

There are many counts of this clonotype. The rearrangement uses TRBV20-1 and TRBJ2-7; D gene uncertain. The CDR3 consists of 12 residues. Looked up from germline, CDR1 is DFQATT and CDR2 is SNEGSKA (reference sequence). Trimming pared 0 bases from V and 6 bases from J, leaving 9 bases between. CDR3 amino acids: CSARDLGFEQYF. Here the CDR3 DNA reads TGCAGTGCTAGAGATCTAGGGTTCGAGCAGTACTTC.

Worth noting for this clonotype: At one end, the junction sequence differs from germline, possibly due to a read error. This sequence joins TRBV10-3 and TRBJ1-6; D uncertain. Looked up from germline, CDR1 is ENHRY and CDR2 is SYGVKD. The CDR3 runs to 17 residues. CDR3 nucleotide sequence: TGTGCCAGCAGTCTAAAGCGGGATAGCTCCTATAATTCACCCCTCCACTTT. Translated, it gives CASSLKRDSSYNSPLHF.

V usage is TRBV6-6 and J usage is TRBJ2-1; D is possibly TRBD1 or TRBD2 (7 bases each). The J call could be wrong; TRBJ2-7 is a better fit for the DNA end. This CDR3 spans 17 amino acids. Germline loops: CDR1 MNHNY, CDR2 SVGAGI (reference sequence). The CDR3 here is CASSYRSTGRGSNEQYF. The CDR3 DNA reads TGTGCCAGCAGTTACCGCTCGACAGGGAGGGGGTCCAATGAGCAGTACTTC.

This clonotype was recorded a few times. The rearrangement uses TRBV12-3 or TRBV12-4 and TRBJ1-1; D not resolved. The CDR3 sequence is 14 residues long. V lost 6 bases and J 1 base, leaving 12 bases between the germline ends. CDR3 nucleotides: TGTGCCAGCAGGGCGGGATTGGGGAACACTGAAGCTTTCTTT. As protein: CASRAGLGNTEAFF.

This rearrangement joins TRBV19 to TRBJ2-1, with D unclear. V lost 3 bases and J lost 3, with 9 bases in between. CDR3 length equals 14 residues. Germline CDR1 is LNHDA and CDR2 is SQIVND (reference sequence). The CDR3 sequence is CASSISSIYNEQFF. The CDR3 coding sequence is TGTGCCAGTAGTATTTCGTCTATCTACAATGAGCAGTTCTTC.

The chain links TRBV29-1 to TRBJ1-2, with 9 bases identical to TRBD1. This CDR3 region has 13 residues. V was pared by 4 bases and J by 6 bases, with 6 bases of the junction left unmatched. Germline values: CDR1 SQVTM, CDR2 ANQGSEA. CDR3 in DNA: TGCAGCGTTGGTGACAGGGGGTGGAATGGCTACACCTTC. Protein sequence: CSVGDRGWNGYTF.

This clonotype was detected ten times or more. The rearrangement joins TRBV12-3 or TRBV12-4 to TRBJ1-1; 8 positions match TRBD1. The CDR3 is 12 amino acids. J was trimmed by 8 bases and V by 5 bases; bases with no gene match: 4. Written as DNA, the CDR3 is TGTGCCAGCAGTCCCACAGGGGGGGAAGCTTTCTTT. It encodes CASSPTGGEAFF.

This chain uses TRBV10-3 with TRBJ1-5; 8 nucleotides align to TRBD1. The CDR3 has 14 residues. Germline V lookup: CDR1 ENHRY, CDR2 SYGVKD. The V and J ends lost 10 bases and 6 bases, in that order; junction bases with no gene match: 11. This CDR3 reads CATGTGHMGQPQHF. CDR3 bases: TGTGCCACCGGGACAGGCCATATGGGTCAGCCCCAGCATTTT.

As to this clonotype: In this CDR3 the conserved last residue, phenylalanine or tryptophan, is missing, so a read error is likely. The DNA is left out, because the CDR3 cannot be placed on it with certainty; the CDR3 is given as TCRdb lists it. The chain is built from TRBV19 and TRBJ2-5; the table's D call TRBD1 went unverified against the DNA. Germline values: CDR1 LNHDA, CDR2 SQIVND (reference sequence). The CDR3 adds up to 8 amino acids, both ends counted. CDR3 protein: CASSILQG.

This rearrangement joins TRBV6-6 to TRBJ1-4, with TRBD1 matching 7 bases. The CDR3 totals 16 residues. Unmatched junction bases numbered 14, after V lost 5 bases and J lost 8 bases. The germline gives CDR1 MNHNY, CDR2 SVGAGI (reference sequence). The CDR3 sequence: CASSRLLQGRWEKLFF. Here the CDR3 DNA reads TGTGCCAGCAGTCGCCTTTTACAGGGGCGGTGGGAAAAACTGTTTTTT.

This clonotype appeared many times. V gene TRBV2 combines with J gene TRBJ2-7, with D perhaps matching TRBD2 (5 bases). The V end lost 6 bases, the J end lost 6 bases, and 15 bases lay between the germline ends. Germline CDR1 is SNHLY and CDR2 is FYNNEI. The CDR3 has 13 residues. CDR3 amino acids: CASRGDLAGEQYF. CDR3 nucleotides: TGTGCCAGCAGGGGAGACCTGGCCGGCGAGCAGTACTTC.

This clonotype was recorded at least ten times. The J gene is TRBJ1-5, the V gene TRBV15; no reliable D call. This CDR3 comprises 13 residues. CDR1 LNHNV and CDR2 YYDKDF come from the germline V gene (reference sequence). V lost 0 bases, J lost 1 base, and 1 base lay in between. Here the CDR3 DNA reads TGTGCCACCAGCAGAGAAAGCAATCAGCCCCAGCATTTT. It is translated as CATSRESNQPQHF.